The present TCR beta chain was sequenced within a study of CD8+ T cells in alopecia areata. Study at large: Those patients who were treated received oral tofacitinib, which was given at 5 to 10 mg twice daily for moderate-to-severe alopecia areata. Regarding the study as a whole: In scalp samples, resident alphabeta T cells of normal skin are also sequenced. Lesional scalp displayed greater clonality than normal scalp, most notably in alopecia totalis/universalis.

This clone was observed a handful of times. Its matching antigen is unknown. Alopecia areata patients provided lesional scalp punch biopsies and peripheral blood, both collected for the study. V trimming: 0 bases; J trimming: 1 base; junction bases outside the gene matches: 4. Germline CDR1 and CDR2: LNHNV and YYDKDF (reference sequence). The CDR3 consists of 16 residues. RNA was extracted and reverse transcribed into cDNA as the sequencing template. TCRdb keeps only in-frame clones here, not all; method: immunoSEQ multiplex PCR. The sample includes some 210,000 clones, 50% to 70% of them seen just once.

The source is a human donor with alopecia areata. This chain uses TRBV15 with TRBJ2-3, with 7 bases identical to TRBD2. The sample in question was CD4+ T cells sorted from blood, obtained at week 0. Written as DNA, the CDR3 is TGTGCCACCAGCAGAGATCCCGGACTAGGCACAGATACGCAGTATTTT. As protein: CATSRDPGLGTDTQYF.